Listed here is a single TCR beta chain. What it binds is not known. These data originate in a study of CD8+CD57+ T cells in acquired aplastic anemia. On the study more broadly: Average DNA yield from sorted CD4+ and CD8+ cells was around 3 ug.

CDR1 is SNHLY and CDR2 is FYNNEI in the germline V gene. V was trimmed by 8 bases and J by 5 bases, leaving 14 bases between them. The CDR3 runs 13 residues. Study-wide results and caveats: Patients and controls shared 25 to 30 CD8+ CDR3 sequences, which appeared highly expressed in patients and within their immunodominant clones.

CDR3 and TCR beta VDJ profiling relied on genomic DNA as the template. TCRdb fed the reads into MiXCR, producing one record per CDR3 protein. The table lists some 200,000 distinct CDR3 sequences, around 60% of them singletons. This sequence was found in a human donor in good health. Sequences were obtained from sorted CD4+, CD8+, or CD8+CD57+ T cells (not recorded which) from PBMCs. This sequence joins TRBV2 and TRBJ2-3, with D tentatively TRBD1 or TRBD2 (7 bases each). The CDR3 is CASRGRGGDTQYF. DNA of the CDR3: TGTGCCAGCCGAGGCAGGGGGGGAGATACGCAGTATTTT.